The present T cell receptor beta chain was sequenced within a study of blood T cell repertoires in COVID-19. Study background: Sites across the United States, Italy and Spain contributed samples from acute and convalescent COVID-19.

This clone was detected many times. Authors' data handling: Amplification with reference gene primers provided the estimates of nucleated cell counts. The repertoire was sequenced with immunoSEQ multiplex PCR; TCRdb's copy has only in-frame clones and lacks some. Clonal size and the V and J genes are those of that table, whereas D and trimming came from the DNA. The table has about 140,000 clones, about 79% seen once. Germline CDR1 and CDR2: SGHRS and YFSETQ. This CDR3 spans 14 amino acids. V lost 1 base to trimming and J lost 3 bases, with 7 bases between them. Participants came from about 23 US areas, aged roughly 18 to 90 years. Each recovered donor of Cohort 3 presented with two negative PCRs, clearance, or symptom resolution.

Sequenced input: PBMCs or T cells enriched from blood (not recorded which). This TCR derives from a woman in her 50s who had recovered from COVID-19. The chain has TRBV5-1 and TRBJ1-4; TRBD1 might be the D (5 bases). CDR3 nucleotide sequence: TGCGCCAGCAGCTTGCGGGGGTCTAATGAAAAACTGTTTTTT. It specifies CASSLRGSNEKLFF.